Below, 25 T cell receptor beta chains from the same sample are listed, as sequenced in a study of T-cell reconstitution after alpha-beta-depleted transplantation in children. TCRbeta library preparation incorporated unique molecular identifiers. TCRdb passed the PCR reads through MiXCR, listing each CDR3 protein once. There are 420,000 or so distinct CDR3 sequences in the sample; 11% occur only once, and about 5% lies in the top ten. This specimen consisted of PBMCs from the stem cell graft donor, obtained from the stem cell graft. The receptors were gathered from a human donor who donated a stem cell graft to a child with acute myeloid leukemia.

Concerning this clonotype: In this CDR3 the conserved last residue, phenylalanine or tryptophan, is missing, so a read error is likely. The rearrangement joins TRBV15 to TRBJ1-2, with D unclear. The CDR3 is 13 amino acids. The germline CDR1 and CDR2 sequences are LNHNV and YYDKDF (reference sequence). V lost 4 bases, J lost 4 bases, and 10 bases lay in between. CDR3 DNA: TGTGCCACCAGCAAGGGTGGTGTCTATGGCTACACCTTG. It specifies CATSKGGVYGYTL.

This clonotype has just a few counts. The chain links TRBV7-9 to TRBJ2-1; D unresolved. Germline assignment: CDR1 SEHNR and CDR2 FQNEAQ (reference sequence). With 3 bases removed from V and 6 bases from J, the gap between germline ends came to 15 bases. This CDR3 is 15 amino acids long. As DNA, the CDR3 is TGTGCCAGCAGCTTGTACGGAGTTGGGCCCAATGAGCAGTTCTTC. As protein: CASSLYGVGPNEQFF.

The genes are TRBV27 and TRBJ1-2; no definite D call. The CDR3 loop spans 15 amino acids. Germline-derived CDR1 and CDR2 are MNHEY and SMNVEV (reference sequence). V was trimmed by 0 bases and J by 5 bases, leaving 13 bases between them. DNA for the CDR3: TGTGCCAGCAGTTTATCGGGCCAGTGGAGTTATGGCTACACCTTC. This translates into CASSLSGQWSYGYTF.

This clonotype has just a few counts. The CDR3, as DNA: TGTGCTAGTGGTTCCCCAGGGGCTACGCAGTATTTT. Amino acid sequence: CASGSPGATQYF. The rearrangement links TRBV12-5 to TRBJ2-3, with D maybe TRBD1 (6 bases). The CDR3 contains 12 residues. Trimming shortened V by 4 bases and J by 8 bases, and 10 bases separated the two germline ends. CDR1 LGHNT and CDR2 FRNRAP come from the germline V gene. Full variable domain (remainder filled in from reference TRBV12-5 and TRBJ2-3): DARVTQTPRHKVTEMGQEVTMRCQPILGHNTVFWYRQTMMQGLELLAYFRNRAPLDDSGMPKDRFSAEMPDATLATLKIQPSEPRDSAVYFCASGSPGATQYFGPGTRLTVL.

This clonotype has only one observation. The chain is built from TRBV6-1 and TRBJ2-7, with D uncertain. The CDR3 consists of 13 residues. The germline CDR1 and CDR2 sequences are MNHNS and SASEGT. Deletions cut 4 bases from V and 2 bases from J, with 9 bases between. CDR3 residues: CASSVQLAYEQYV. The CDR3, as DNA: TGTGCCAGCAGTGTACAGTTAGCCTACGAGCAGTACGTC.

The chain carries TRBV5-1 and TRBJ1-4; TRBD1 matches at 7 bases. This CDR3 spans 14 amino acids. Germline V gene data show CDR1 as SGHRS and CDR2 as YFSETQ. Trimming took 3 bases from V and 4 from J; bases not matched to a gene: 3. The CDR3 nucleotides read TGCGCCAGCAGCTGGGACAGTATTAATGAAAAACTGTTTTTT. It yields the protein CASSWDSINEKLFF.

This clonotype has only a few counts. The V gene is TRBV5-1, the J gene TRBJ2-1; tentatively, D is TRBD2 (6 bases). The CDR3 runs to 16 residues. Trimming left V 3 bases short and J 0 bases short, with 13 bases between. Germline V gene data show CDR1 as SGHRS and CDR2 as YFSETQ. Here the CDR3 DNA reads TGCGCCAGCAGCTGGGCCGGGGGTAGCTCCTACAATGAGCAGTTCTTC. Translating it yields CASSWAGGSSYNEQFF.

This clonotype was seen a handful of times. The chain has TRBV20-1 and TRBJ2-3, with 8 bases matching TRBD1. This CDR3 has 13 residues. Germline V CDR1 and CDR2: DFQATT, SNEGSKA (reference sequence). V shed 5 bases and J 5 bases; nucleotides not matched to a gene: 6. The CDR3 region has the DNA TGCAGTGCTCGACAGGGGAGTTTAGATACGCAGTATTTT. Protein product: CSARQGSLDTQYF.

This clonotype was counted ten times or more. This chain joins TRBV4-1 and TRBJ1-3; the match to TRBD1 covers 7 bases. The CDR3 covers 17 residues. Unmatched junction bases numbered 8, after V lost 3 bases and J lost 0 bases. CDR1 MGHRA and CDR2 YSYEKL come from the germline V gene. The CDR3 spells CASSQIDRESSGNTIYF. The CDR3 nucleotides are TGCGCCAGCAGCCAGATCGACAGGGAGAGCTCTGGAAACACCATATATTTT.

This clonotype was observed many times. The chain is built from TRBV9 and TRBJ2-5, with 10 bases aligning to TRBD1. V shed 3 bases, J shed 2 bases, and the junction held 4 bases outside the gene matches. The CDR3 has 15 amino acids. Germline V gives CDR1 SGDLS, CDR2 YYNGEE. The CDR3 loop reads CASSAGQGDQETQYF. CDR3 sequence (DNA): TGTGCCAGCAGCGCCGGACAGGGGGATCAAGAGACCCAGTACTTC.

At least ten counts were recorded for this clonotype. The chain has TRBV7-2 and TRBJ2-3; weak D call: TRBD2 (5 bases). The CDR3 is made up of 13 amino acids. Trimming took off 5 bases at V and 4 bases at J, with 10 bases between the two ends. The V gene's germline CDR1 is SGHTA and CDR2 FQGNSA. In DNA form, the CDR3 reads TGTGCCAGCAGCCTCAGGAGGTCAGATACGCAGTATTTT. This encodes CASSLRRSDTQYF.

V gene TRBV7-2 combines with J gene TRBJ2-1, with D unresolved. V lost 7 bases and J lost 6, with 19 bases in between. Germline CDR1 is SGHTA and CDR2 is FQGNSA. This CDR3 is 15 amino acids long. The CDR3 bases are TGTGCCAGCACCCTCGGCGCCACCCAAGGCAATGAGCAGTTCTTC. Protein: CASTLGATQGNEQFF.

There are a few counts of this clonotype. This sequence joins TRBV10-2 and TRBJ1-6; 8 bases are a match to TRBD1. This CDR3 has 14 amino acids. The germline V gene has CDR1 WSHSY and CDR2 SAAADI. Losses at the gene ends were 7 bases for V and 9 bases for J; bases not matched to a gene: 8. The CDR3 bases are TGCGCCAGCAACAGACAGGGGATCGGTTCACCCCTCCACTTT. Protein sequence: CASNRQGIGSPLHF.

The V gene is TRBV29-1, the J gene TRBJ2-3; D is uncertain. Germline assignment: CDR1 SQVTM and CDR2 ANQGSEA. The CDR3 has 13 amino acids. The V end was cut by 2 bases, the J end by 0 bases, with 6 bases between. Here the CDR3 reads CSVEPKSTDTQYF. CDR3 bases: TGCAGCGTTGAACCCAAAAGCACAGATACGCAGTATTTT.

This clonotype was picked up a small number of times. CDR3 sequence: CASSSIIRVQGQETQYF. The DNA for the CDR3 is TGTGCCAGCAGCTCGATCATTCGAGTACAGGGTCAAGAGACCCAGTACTTC. The V and J genes are TRBV7-6 and TRBJ2-5; tentatively, D is TRBD1 (6 bases). CDR3 length equals 17 residues. Germline V lookup: CDR1 SGHVS, CDR2 FNYEAQ. The ends were cut back, 4 bases at V and 2 bases at J, with 20 bases in the middle.

This chain joins TRBV7-2 and TRBJ2-7, with TRBD1 matching 9 bases. With V trimmed by 5 bases and J by 5 bases, 10 bases remained unmatched. Germline CDR1 reads SGHTA; CDR2 reads FQGNSA. The CDR3 runs 15 residues. The DNA for the CDR3 is TGTGCCAGCAGCCGGGGACAGGGAATTTCGAACGAGCAGTACGTC. Amino acid sequence: CASSRGQGISNEQYV.

This clonotype occurred many times. The V call is TRBV6-2 or TRBV6-3, the J call TRBJ2-1, with TRBD2 matching 7 bases. The CDR3 length is 15 residues. The V gene end was trimmed by 5 bases and the J gene end by 0 bases; junction bases not matched to a gene: 4. Germline CDR1 and CDR2: MNHEY and SVGEGT. CDR3 protein: CASSTRTSSYNEQFF. The CDR3 region has the DNA TGTGCCAGCAGTACCCGGACTAGCTCCTACAATGAGCAGTTCTTC.

This clonotype was observed a handful of times. The J gene is TRBJ1-1, the V gene TRBV5-1; D not certain. In germline, CDR1 is SGHRS, CDR2 YFSETQ. The length of the CDR3 is 15 residues. Trimming cost V 1 base and J 8 bases, with 18 bases left between them. CDR3 in DNA: TGCGCCAGCAGCTTGTTTCCAGATATGAAACCAGAAGCTTTCTTT. It codes for CASSLFPDMKPEAFF.

This clonotype has more than one count but fewer than ten. This chain connects TRBV12-3 or TRBV12-4 to TRBJ1-1, with 9 bases matching TRBD1. The CDR3 length is 16 residues. V shed 1 base, J shed 5 bases, and the junction held 8 bases outside the gene matches. The CDR3 loop reads CASSLEGTGPGTEAFF. The CDR3 nucleotides are TGTGCCAGCAGTTTAGAAGGGACAGGGCCAGGGACTGAAGCTTTCTTT.

This clonotype was counted a few times. The chain combines TRBV7-2 with TRBJ1-2; 8 positions match TRBD1. Germline V CDR1 and CDR2: SGHTA, FQGNSA. J was trimmed by 4 bases and V by 1 base; bases with no gene match: 5. There are 15 residues in the CDR3. CDR3 in DNA: TGTGCCAGCAGCTTAGACGGACAGGGTGGCTATGGCTACACCTTC. Translated, it gives CASSLDGQGGYGYTF.

This clonotype came up a few times. This rearrangement joins TRBV4-1 to TRBJ1-1; maybe TRBD1 (5 bases). CDR1 is MGHRA and CDR2 is YSYEKL in the germline V gene. V shed 1 base and J shed 0 bases, with 6 bases lying between them. This CDR3 region has 14 residues. The CDR3 protein is CASSQAGVNTEAFF. The DNA for the CDR3 is TGCGCCAGCAGCCAAGCGGGGGTGAACACTGAAGCTTTCTTT.

This clonotype has a count of ten or more. V is TRBV5-5 and J is TRBJ2-1; 10 bases agree with TRBD1. The V and J ends lost 4 bases and 5 bases, in that order; junction bases with no gene match: 6. Germline-derived CDR1 and CDR2 are SGHKS and YYEKEE (reference sequence). This CDR3 spans 15 amino acids. In DNA, the CDR3 is TGTGCCAGCAGCATTAGACAGGGGGCCCACAATGAGCAGTTCTTC. Its protein product is CASSIRQGAHNEQFF.

This clonotype was seen ten or more times. V and J are TRBV5-1 and TRBJ2-5, with a weak D call TRBD2 (5 bases). This CDR3 region has 14 residues. Germline CDR1 and CDR2: SGHRS and YFSETQ. V was shortened by 0 bases and J by 7 bases, with 13 bases between the two germline ends. The CDR3 reads CASSLGLNEGTQYF. The CDR3 nucleotides are TGCGCCAGCAGCTTGGGACTGAACGAGGGGACCCAGTACTTC.

J is TRBJ2-3 and V is TRBV19, with 11 bases lining up with TRBD2. Germline V gene lookup returns CDR1 LNHDA and CDR2 SQIVND (reference sequence). CDR3 size: 15 residues. V lost 4 bases and J lost 5; bases outside the gene matches: 5. For the CDR3, the DNA is TGTGCCAGTAGTACGACTAGCGGGGCTAGAGATACGCAGTATTTT. The encoded protein is CASSTTSGARDTQYF.

The rearrangement joins TRBV21-1 to TRBJ2-5; the D segment call TRBD1 is taken from the table without a DNA check. TRBV21-1 is a listed pseudogene. The CDR3 contains 13 residues. The CDR3 sequence: CASSNRQEETQYF. In DNA form, the CDR3 reads TGTGCCAGCAGCAATCGACAGGAAGAGACCCAGTACTTC.